Listed below are T cell receptor beta chains from one sample, sequenced in a study of shared clonotypes between healthy human individuals. Assay: immunoSEQ multiplex PCR; the TCRdb copy retains only in-frame clones and omits some. The sample holds approximately 1,000,000 clones; around 82% are singletons and the top ten take roughly 0.56%. The sequenced sample consisted of memory CD4+ T cells from PBMCs. These receptors came from a man aged 18-30 years in good health. Some clones in this sample may be carry-over from other donors' samples. CDR3s include the opening cysteine and the closing phenylalanine or tryptophan. The D gene is left open where the match is weak. Some rows have no size entry. The others give once, few or many, or a class for an expanded clone.

cdr3_aa	cdr3_nt	v_call	j_call	clone_size	d_call
CASSQEGIRGDIDNEQFF	TGTGCCAGCAGCCAAGAGGGGATCCGTGGGGACATCGACAATGAGCAGTTCTTC	TRBV4-2	TRBJ2-1	many	.
CASSDPRGSGTEAFF	TGTGCCAGCAGTGACCCCAGAGGTAGCGGCACTGAAGCTTTCTTT	TRBV25-1	TRBJ1-1	.	.
CASSYGGKQPQHF	TGTGCCAGCAGTTACGGGGGGAAACAGCCCCAGCATTTT	TRBV6-5	TRBJ1-5	.	.
CASRPTSGSSYEQYF	TGTGCCAGCAGACCGACTAGCGGGAGCTCCTACGAGCAGTACTTC	TRBV2	TRBJ2-7	.	TRBD2
CSVVGTSSSYEQYF	TGCAGCGTTGTGGGCACGAGTAGCTCCTACGAGCAGTACTTC	TRBV29-1	TRBJ2-7	.	.
CASTLRGGPSTDTQYF	TGCGCCAGCACCCTGCGGGGGGGCCCTAGCACAGATACGCAGTATTTT	TRBV5-1	TRBJ2-3	once	TRBD2
CASSSRDGEQFF	TGTGCCAGCAGCTCCCGGGACGGTGAGCAGTTCTTC	TRBV7-3	TRBJ2-1	.	.
CASSLRLAGYNEQFF	TGTGCCAGCAGCCTACGACTAGCGGGGTACAATGAGCAGTTCTTC	TRBV11-1	TRBJ2-1	.	TRBD2
CASIGAGWEQYF	TGTGCCAGCATAGGGGCAGGGTGGGAGCAGTACTTC	TRBV28	TRBJ2-7	.	.
CASSGGLSGNTIYF	TGTGCCAGCAGTGGGGGTCTCTCTGGAAACACCATATATTTT	TRBV2	TRBJ1-3	.	.
CASSLDRGQQAFF	TGTGCCAGCAGCTTGGACAGGGGGCAACAGGCTTTCTTT	TRBV5-6	TRBJ1-1	few	TRBD1
CASSQLTSGSGNEQFF	TGCGCCAGCAGCCAATTGACTAGCGGGAGTGGGAATGAGCAGTTCTTC	TRBV5-1	TRBJ2-1	.	TRBD2
CASSLPRGRGGYTF	TGTGCCAGCAGCTTACCAAGGGGGCGGGGTGGCTACACCTTC	TRBV11-2	TRBJ1-2	.	TRBD1
CASSPTPYEQYF	TGTGCCAGCAGCCCGACCCCCTACGAGCAGTACTTC	TRBV28	TRBJ2-7	.	.
CASSPLVVGDAFF	TGTGCCAGCTCACCCCTCGTCGTGGGCGATGCTTTCTTT	TRBV18	TRBJ1-1	many	.
CASSQGTTGAANEKLFF	TGTGCCAGCAGCCAAGGCACGACAGGGGCTGCTAATGAAAAACTGTTTTTT	TRBV4-2	TRBJ1-4	.	TRBD1
CASSFAGEGDTQYF	TGTGCCAGCAGCTTTGCGGGAGAGGGAGATACGCAGTATTTT	TRBV11-2	TRBJ2-3	.	TRBD2
CAWSIRETQYF	TGTGCCTGGAGTATTAGGGAGACCCAGTACTTC	TRBV30	TRBJ2-5	.	.
CASSLQGLYNEQFF	TGCGCCAGCAGCTTGCAGGGTTTGTACAATGAGCAGTTCTTC	TRBV5-1	TRBJ2-1	.	.
CASSLSGGYGYTF	TGTGCCAGCAGTTTATCCGGGGGGTATGGCTACACCTTC	TRBV27	TRBJ1-2	.	.
CASSQVPSASGANVLTF	TGCGCCAGCAGCCAAGTCCCCTCTGCCTCTGGGGCCAACGTCCTGACTTTC	TRBV4-3	TRBJ2-6	.	.
CASSVAAGRNTEAFF	TGTGCCAGCAGCGTAGCTGCGGGGAGAAACACTGAAGCTTTCTTT	TRBV9	TRBJ1-1	few	.
CASSERTGGFGYGYTF	TGTGCCAGCAGTGAACGGACAGGGGGCTTCGGCTATGGCTACACCTTC	TRBV6-1	TRBJ1-2	once	TRBD1
CASSLTPGQQETQYF	TGTGCCAGCAGCTTAACGCCAGGGCAACAAGAGACCCAGTACTTC	TRBV7-3	TRBJ2-5	.	.
CASSSAGRLEQPQHF	TGTGCCAGCAGTTCTGCGGGTCGCCTTGAACAGCCCCAGCATTTT	TRBV28	TRBJ1-5	.	.
CASSFLSGSGEQYF	TGTGCCAGCAGTTTTCTATCAGGGTCGGGCGAGCAGTACTTC	TRBV28	TRBJ2-7	.	.
CASRKGSYEQYF	TGCGCCAGCAGGAAAGGCTCCTACGAGCAGTACTTC	TRBV5-1	TRBJ2-7	.	.
CASSSVRTGSLGTGELFF	TGTGCCAGCAGCTCAGTACGGACAGGGTCCCTGGGTACCGGGGAGCTGTTTTTT	TRBV7-2	TRBJ2-2	.	TRBD1
CASSYSGGYNEQFF	TGTGCCAGCAGTTATAGCGGGGGCTACAATGAGCAGTTCTTC	TRBV6-4	TRBJ2-1	.	TRBD2
CAGRNTGVGTEAFF	TGTGCCGGCCGGAATACAGGGGTCGGGACTGAAGCTTTCTTT	TRBV18	TRBJ1-1	.	TRBD1
CASSLRGASLSGTDTQYF	TGTGCCAGCAGTTTACGGGGGGCCTCCCTTTCTGGCACAGATACGCAGTATTTT	TRBV27	TRBJ2-3	many	.
CASSVTGGNYGYTF	TGTGCCAGCAGCGTGACAGGGGGCAACTATGGCTACACCTTC	TRBV5-5	TRBJ1-2	.	TRBD1
CASSLYAALMNTEAFF	TGTGCCAGCAGCCTCTATGCAGCCTTAATGAACACTGAAGCTTTCTTT	TRBV7-2	TRBJ1-1	many	.
CASSQDAGKGYGYTF	TGTGCCAGCAGCCAAGATGCGGGGAAGGGGTATGGCTACACCTTC	TRBV14	TRBJ1-2	.	.
CAWSPGYEQYF	TGTGCCTGGAGTCCGGGCTACGAGCAGTACTTC	TRBV30	TRBJ2-7	.	.
CASSLSPTGSYEQYF	TGTGCCAGCTCGCTTTCACCAACCGGCTCCTACGAGCAGTACTTC	TRBV18	TRBJ2-7	.	.
CASSLGFVTNTGELFF	TGTGCCAGCAGCCTTGGTTTCGTCACGAACACCGGGGAGCTGTTTTTT	TRBV5-6	TRBJ2-2	.	.
CASSDPGTGGNRNEKLFF	TGTGCCAGCAGTGACCCCGGGACAGGGGGCAATCGTAATGAAAAACTGTTTTTT	TRBV6-1	TRBJ1-4	.	TRBD1
CASRGIQGTNEQYF	TGTGCCAGCCGAGGGATACAGGGGACCAACGAGCAGTACTTC	TRBV5-4	TRBJ2-7	.	TRBD1
CASSPGTGVYGYTF	TGTGCCAGCTCACCAGGGACAGGGGTCTATGGCTACACCTTC	TRBV18	TRBJ1-2	.	TRBD1
CASSGWEGNQPQHF	TGTGCCAGCAGTGGATGGGAAGGTAATCAGCCCCAGCATTTT	TRBV2	TRBJ1-5	.	.
CASSPYRTNTEAFF	TGTGCCAGCTCACCATACCGGACGAACACTGAAGCTTTCTTT	TRBV18	TRBJ1-1	.	.
CASRAGVTGELFF	TGTGCCAGCAGGGCGGGAGTCACCGGGGAGCTGTTTTTT	TRBV2	TRBJ2-2	.	TRBD2
CAWAPTGYEQYF	TGTGCCTGGGCCCCGACAGGGTACGAGCAGTACTTC	TRBV30	TRBJ2-7	.	TRBD1
CASSQEGGGGEKLFF	TGCGCCAGCAGCCAAGAAGGTGGGGGAGGTGAAAAACTGTTTTTT	TRBV4-1	TRBJ1-4	.	.
CASSLARAGQSDEQFF	TGTGCCAGCAGCTTGGCCCGGGCCGGACAGAGCGATGAGCAGTTCTTC	TRBV5-4	TRBJ2-1	.	.
CASSLVGSGELFF	TGCGCCAGCAGCTTGGTGGGGTCCGGGGAGCTGTTTTTT	TRBV5-1	TRBJ2-2	.	.
CASSPPTRSLYEQYF	TGTGCCAGCTCACCACCAACCAGAAGCCTCTACGAGCAGTACTTC	TRBV18	TRBJ2-7	.	.
CASSVGQVQGTEAFF	TGTGCCAGCAGCGTAGGGCAGGTCCAGGGGACTGAAGCTTTCTTT	TRBV9	TRBJ1-1	.	.
CASSLRTGRATNEKLFF	TGTGCCAGCAGCTTAAGGACAGGGAGGGCAACTAATGAAAAACTGTTTTTT	TRBV7-2	TRBJ1-4	.	TRBD1
CASAPQGSNTEAFF	TGCGCCAGCGCCCCGCAGGGGTCGAACACTGAAGCTTTCTTT	TRBV5-1	TRBJ1-1	.	.
CASSDRGTEAFF	TGCGCCAGCAGCGACAGGGGTACTGAAGCTTTCTTT	TRBV4-1	TRBJ1-1	.	TRBD1
CACRPNEKLFF	TGTGCCTGCAGGCCTAATGAAAAACTGTTTTTT	TRBV30	TRBJ1-4	few	.
CASSEVGREDNEQFF	TGTGCCAGCAGTGAAGTGGGACGGGAGGACAATGAGCAGTTCTTC	TRBV25-1	TRBJ2-1	few	TRBD2